This passage covers 24 T cell receptor beta chains from one sample sequenced in a study of T cells in Graves' hyperthyroidism and ophthalmopathy. Amplification yielded TCR beta CDR3 regions, with RNA transcripts as the source. Carried out on the TCR CDR3, a first-round RT-PCR used the HTBI primer set. TCRdb recomputed calls from the multiplex PCR reads with MiXCR, one row per CDR3 protein. Of about 640,000 distinct CDR3 sequences listed, roughly 45% were seen once; the top ten hold about 7%. Sequencing was done on a sample of peripheral blood or thyroid tissue (not recorded which). The receptor set was obtained from an adult man with Graves' disease, either hyperthyroidism or ophthalmopathy (not recorded which).

The DNA for the CDR3 is TGCAGTGCGAAGGTAGCGGGACAGCGTGAAGACACTGAAGCTTTCTTT. It yields the protein CSAKVAGQREDTEAFF. The chain uses TRBV20-1 and TRBJ1-1; TRBD1 aligns across 7 bases. Trimming took 6 bases from V and 3 from J; bases not matched to a gene: 16. The CDR3 has 16 residues. Germline CDR1 is DFQATT and CDR2 is SNEGSKA (reference sequence).

V gene TRBV7-2 combines with J gene TRBJ1-6; 9 positions match TRBD1. Germline-derived CDR1 and CDR2 are SGHTA and FQGNSA. The CDR3 runs to 14 residues. V lost 4 bases, J lost 12 bases, and 7 bases stayed unmatched. The CDR3 nucleotides read TGTGCCAGCAGCTACAGGGGGCCGGGTTTACCCCTCCACTTT. This gives the protein CASSYRGPGLPLHF.

J is TRBJ2-7 and V is TRBV7-9, with 9 bases lining up with TRBD1. The germline CDR1 and CDR2 sequences are SEHNR and FQNEAQ (reference sequence). The CDR3 covers 15 residues. The junction had 11 bases not matched to a gene; V was cut back by 5 bases and J by 6 bases. In DNA, the CDR3 is TGTGCCAGCAGCCATCCGGGACAGGGACTGGGCGAGCAGTACTTC. Translated: CASSHPGQGLGEQYF.

Details on this clonotype: A read error may account for a junction end that differs from germline. The CDR3 is CSEYYRGRDF. The CDR3 coding sequence is TGCAGCGAATATTACAGGGGCAGGGACTTC. V usage is TRBV29-1 and J usage is TRBJ2-5; the match to TRBD1 covers 7 bases. This CDR3 is built from 10 residues. CDR1 is SQVTM and CDR2 is ANQGSEA in the germline V gene.

As to this clonotype: A much larger clone lies a single base off, so this may be a read error. The V call is TRBV7-9, the J call TRBJ1-1; D gene ambiguous. The germline V gene has CDR1 SEHNR and CDR2 FQNEAQ (reference sequence). This CDR3 has 14 amino acids. The V gene lost 1 base and the J gene lost 2 bases, with 8 bases spanning the gap. This chain's CDR3 is CASSLGTDNTEAFF. The CDR3, as DNA: TGTGCCAGCAGCTTAGGGACGGATAACACTGAAGCTTTCTTT.

Only a few counts were recorded for this clonotype. This rearrangement joins TRBV6-1 to TRBJ2-5; weak D call: TRBD2 (5 bases). The CDR3 contains 12 residues. V was shortened by 4 bases and J by 5 bases, with 8 bases between the two germline ends. Germline loops: CDR1 MNHNS, CDR2 SASEGT. CDR3 sequence: CASSALAETQYF. For the CDR3, the DNA is TGTGCCAGCAGTGCGTTAGCGGAGACCCAGTACTTC.

The chain links TRBV20-1 to TRBJ1-5; TRBD1 is a possible D gene (5 bases). Germline V lookup: CDR1 DFQATT, CDR2 SNEGSKA (reference sequence). Deletions cut 0 bases from V and 12 bases from J, with 15 bases between. This CDR3 is built from 13 residues. CDR3 nucleotides: TGCAGTGCTAGAGATGTCGTCGGGCAGGGCCAGCATTTT. Protein sequence: CSARDVVGQGQHF.

This clonotype was counted a few times. The chain links TRBV5-1 to TRBJ1-1; 9 bases are shared with TRBD1. The germline V gene encodes CDR1 SGHRS and CDR2 YFSETQ. The CDR3 is 15 amino acids. Germline trimming cut 0 bases from V and 5 bases from J; bases unmatched to any gene: 5. The CDR3 here is CASSLGGTGFTEAFF. The CDR3 DNA follows: TGCGCCAGCAGCTTGGGCGGGACAGGGTTTACTGAAGCTTTCTTT. Based on the CDR3 plus reference TRBV5-1 and TRBJ1-1, the full variable domain is KAGVTQTPRYLIKTRGQQVTLSCSPISGHRSVSWYQQTPGQGLQFLFEYFSETQRNKGNFPGRFSGRQFSNSRSEMNVSTLELGDSALYLCASSLGGTGFTEAFFGQGTRLTVV.

The chain carries TRBV10-2 and TRBJ1-4; D may be TRBD1 (5 bases). Germline CDR1 is WSHSY and CDR2 is SAAADI. Trimming took off 6 bases at V and 5 bases at J, with 22 bases between the two ends. The CDR3 spans 17 residues. This CDR3 is CASSQAEGTSTNEKLFF. In DNA form, the CDR3 reads TGCGCCAGCAGCCAAGCCGAAGGGACCAGTACCAATGAAAAACTGTTTTTT.

This clonotype was observed once. The rearrangement uses TRBV7-3 and TRBJ2-2; D is unclear. The CDR3 extends over 12 amino acids. Trimming removed 0 bases from V and 9 bases from J, with 5 bases in between. Germline values: CDR1 SGHTA, CDR2 FQGTGA. The CDR3 DNA reads as TGTGCCAGCAGCTTAACCGGGCGGGAGCTGTTTTTT. As protein: CASSLTGRELFF.

The chain employs TRBV20-1 and TRBJ1-5; D may be TRBD1 (5 bases). V shed 3 bases and J shed 4 bases, with 13 bases lying between them. The CDR3 runs 14 residues. The V gene's germline CDR1 is DFQATT and CDR2 SNEGSKA (reference sequence). In nucleotides, the CDR3 is TGCAGTGCTAGTCGGGGGGTAGGAAATCAGCCCCAGCATTTT. This sequence encodes CSASRGVGNQPQHF.

The chain employs TRBV12-3 or TRBV12-4 and TRBJ1-2, with TRBD1 matching over 7 bases. J lost 1 base, V lost 3 bases, and 5 bases had no gene match. The CDR3 covers 15 residues. DNA of the CDR3: TGTGCCAGCAGTTTGCGCAACAGGGGTAACTATGGCTACACCTTC. Its translation is CASSLRNRGNYGYTF.

This rearrangement joins TRBV7-2 to TRBJ1-1; D may be TRBD1 (6 bases). Per the germline V gene, CDR1 is SGHTA and CDR2 is FQGNSA. V lost 7 bases and J lost 1, with 16 bases in between. CDR3 length: 15 residues. The CDR3 sequence is CASNFAGQQNTEAFF. In DNA, the CDR3 is TGTGCCAGCAACTTTGCCGGACAGCAGAACACTGAAGCTTTCTTT.

The rearrangement uses TRBV5-8 and TRBJ2-2; D not resolved. CDR3 length: 14 residues. The germline gives CDR1 SGHTS, CDR2 YDEGEE. Trimming stripped 4 bases from V and 4 bases from J, with 11 bases between. The CDR3 loop is CASSAGGITGELFF. DNA for the CDR3: TGTGCCAGCAGCGCCGGTGGTATCACCGGGGAGCTGTTTTTT. Drawing the rest from reference TRBV5-8 and TRBJ2-2, the complete variable domain is EAGVTQSPTHLIKTRGQQATLRCSPISGHTSVYWYQQALGLGLQFLLWYDEGEERNRGNFPPRFSGRQFPNYSSELNVNALELEDSALYLCASSAGGITGELFFGEGSRLTVL.

The chain combines TRBV29-1 with TRBJ2-5; D is possibly TRBD1 (5 bases). Trimming left V 3 bases short and J 5 bases short, with 13 bases between. CDR1 SQVTM and CDR2 ANQGSEA come from the germline V gene. The CDR3 extends over 13 amino acids. The CDR3 loop is CSVDRVGQETQYF. The CDR3 nucleotides read TGCAGCGTTGATCGGGTGGGGCAGGAGACCCAGTACTTC.

This clonotype showed up just a few times. This chain joins TRBV5-1 and TRBJ1-1, with TRBD1 identical over 9 bases. The CDR3 is 15 amino acids. Germline assignment: CDR1 SGHRS and CDR2 YFSETQ. Trimming removed 6 bases from V and 5 bases from J; junction bases left unmatched: 11. CDR3 coding DNA: TGCGCCAGCACCCTCCTGACAGGGGGTCGTACTGAAGCTTTCTTT. This encodes CASTLLTGGRTEAFF.

This clonotype came up many times. V is TRBV24-1 and J is TRBJ1-4, with D unresolved. Germline CDR1 reads KGHDR; CDR2 reads SFDVKD. The V end was cut by 3 bases, the J end by 3 bases, with 7 bases between. The CDR3 runs to 14 residues. In nucleotides, the CDR3 is TGTGCCACCAGTGATGGTTCTTCTAATGAAAAACTGTTTTTT. This sequence encodes CATSDGSSNEKLFF.

This chain uses TRBV11-2 with TRBJ1-2; D gene ambiguous. CDR1 and CDR2 from the germline V gene are SGHAT and FQNNGV. The CDR3 runs 15 residues. The V end was cut by 5 bases, the J end by 2 bases, with 15 bases between. CDR3 protein: CASSLEHTYNYGYTF. The CDR3 bases are TGTGCCAGCAGCCTGGAACATACTTACAACTATGGCTACACCTTC. The whole variable domain, remainder taken from reference TRBV11-2 and TRBJ1-2, is EAGVAQSPRYKIIEKRQSVAFWCNPISGHATLYWYQQILGQGPKLLIQFQNNGVVDDSQLPKDRFSAERLKGVDSTLKIQPAKLEDSAVYLCASSLEHTYNYGYTFGSGTRLTVV.

As concerns this clonotype: One base away lies a much larger clone, so this may be a sequencing read error. The J gene is TRBJ1-6, the V gene TRBV11-2; 10 positions agree with TRBD1. Germline values: CDR1 SGHAT, CDR2 FQNNGV. This CDR3 comprises 15 residues. This CDR3 reads CARSSAGTGESPLHF. In DNA, the CDR3 is TGTGCCAGGAGCTCAGCCGGGACAGGGGAGTCACCCCTCCACTTT.

V usage is TRBV12-3 or TRBV12-4 and J usage is TRBJ1-5; D not certain. V was cut by 7 bases and J by 1 base, with 11 bases left in between. This CDR3 is built from 14 residues. The CDR3 here is CASTGPGSNQPQHF. The DNA of the CDR3 is TGTGCCAGCACCGGTCCGGGAAGCAATCAGCCCCAGCATTTT.

The rearrangement links TRBV7-9 to TRBJ2-2, with TRBD2 matching 7 bases. CDR3 length: 14 residues. Germline-derived CDR1 and CDR2 are SEHNR and FQNEAQ (reference sequence). The junction had 12 bases not matched to a gene; V was cut back by 6 bases and J by 11 bases. CDR3 DNA sequence: TGTGCCAGCAGGGGGGTGGGGGGGACCCCAGAGCTGTTTTTT. It specifies CASRGVGGTPELFF.

This clonotype was recorded many times. This chain uses TRBV25-1 with TRBJ1-2; D is possibly TRBD1 (6 bases). Germline V gene sequence: CDR1 MGHDK, CDR2 SYGVNS. V was pared by 7 bases and J by 6 bases, with 21 bases between. CDR3 length: 15 residues. As DNA, the CDR3 is TGTGCCAGCAACGGAGCCGGGACCTCAGGGGATGGCTACACCTTC. Its translation is CASNGAGTSGDGYTF.

This clonotype was counted between two and nine times. J is TRBJ2-2 and V is TRBV12-3 or TRBV12-4; D is ambiguous. V was trimmed by 4 bases and J by 6 bases, leaving 12 bases between them. The CDR3 is 14 amino acids. This CDR3 is CASSSVFPAGELFF. CDR3 sequence (DNA): TGTGCCAGCAGTTCAGTCTTCCCGGCCGGGGAGCTGTTTTTT.

The sample holds one count of this clonotype. The chain couples TRBV10-3 to TRBJ1-6; TRBD1 agrees at 8 bases. Germline CDR1 and CDR2: ENHRY and SYGVKD. With V trimmed by 6 bases and J by 8 bases, 12 bases remained unmatched. The CDR3 covers 16 residues. CDR3 amino acids: CAISLGGGQADSPLHF. Written as DNA, the CDR3 is TGTGCCATCAGCTTGGGAGGGGGACAGGCTGATTCACCCCTCCACTTT.